Below, 27 T cell receptor beta chains from the same sample are listed, as sequenced in a study of blood T cell repertoires in COVID-19 (dated by TCRdb to 2020 to 2021). To prepare the library, the immunoSEQ multiplex PCR assay was applied. TCRdb provides this immuneACCESS table in a form limited to in-frame rearrangements. Some clones are lacking; in checked studies, under half of them reflect an unresolved V gene, and why the rest are absent is not known. The sample profile shows 200,000 to 300,000 clones; about 87% of them were found once. Approximately 0.9% of the sample belongs to the ten largest clones. Sequenced: PBMCs or T cells enriched from blood (not recorded which). All receptors come from a man aged 50-60 years who had been exposed to COVID-19.

J is TRBJ2-5 and V is TRBV5-1, with TRBD2 matching 12 bases. From germline, CDR1 is SGHRS and CDR2 YFSETQ. The CDR3 loop spans 16 amino acids. The V and J ends lost 1 base and 5 bases, in that order; junction bases with no gene match: 6. The CDR3 sequence: CASSLQTSGRGETQYF. The DNA of the CDR3 is TGCGCCAGCAGCTTGCAGACTAGCGGGAGAGGTGAGACCCAGTACTTC.

The chain carries TRBV5-4 and TRBJ1-1; no definite D call. Germline V gives CDR1 SGHNT, CDR2 YYREEE (reference sequence). The CDR3 consists of 15 residues. Deletions cut 1 base from V and 6 bases from J, with 16 bases between. The CDR3 spells CASSLKSGNAAEAFF. CDR3 nucleotides: TGTGCCAGCAGCTTGAAATCCGGGAACGCGGCTGAAGCTTTCTTT. Supplemented by reference TRBV5-4 and TRBJ1-1, the full variable domain reads ETGVTQSPTHLIKTRGQQVTLRCSSQSGHNTVSWYQQALGQGPQFIFQYYREEENGRGNFPPRFSGLQFPNYSSELNVNALELDDSALYLCASSLKSGNAAEAFFGQGTRLTVV.

The genes are TRBV7-9 and TRBJ1-2; TRBD1 might be the D (6 bases). Trimming left V 6 bases short and J 8 bases short, with 19 bases between. Germline V gene lookup returns CDR1 SEHNR and CDR2 FQNEAQ (reference sequence). The CDR3 runs 14 residues. Here the CDR3 DNA reads TGTGCCAGCAGTCGCGATACAGGGTACGGAGGCTACACCTTC. This encodes CASSRDTGYGGYTF.

CDR3 residues: CASSLGGGRVNTEAFF. Written as DNA, the CDR3 is TGTGCCAGCAGCTTGGGAGGCGGCAGAGTGAACACTGAAGCTTTCTTT. This rearrangement joins TRBV5-5 to TRBJ1-1; unclear D gene. In germline, CDR1 is SGHKS, CDR2 YYEKEE (reference sequence). V shed 0 bases and J shed 0 bases, with 12 bases lying between them. The length of the CDR3 is 16 residues.

A remark on this clone: A read error may account for a junction end that differs from germline. This chain connects TRBV7-7 to TRBJ1-5; D is undetermined. The CDR3 runs 14 residues. Germline V gene data show CDR1 as SSHAT and CDR2 as FNYEAQ (reference sequence). In DNA, the CDR3 is TGTGCTAGCAGCCCAGGCCCCTCTATGGGGCCCCAGCATTTT. This encodes CASSPGPSMGPQHF.

This rearrangement joins TRBV9 to TRBJ1-1, with D possibly TRBD1 on 5 matching bases. The CDR3 is 15 residues long. Germline V lookup: CDR1 SGDLS, CDR2 YYNGEE. Trimming stripped 0 bases from V and 1 base from J, with 10 bases between. The chain's CDR3 is CASSVAGQPNTEAFF. CDR3 coding DNA: TGTGCCAGCAGCGTAGCTGGACAACCGAACACTGAAGCTTTCTTT.

The V gene is TRBV28, the J gene TRBJ2-7, with 9 bases that match TRBD1. The V segment lost 5 bases and the J segment 2 bases; nucleotides outside the gene matches: 7. In germline, CDR1 is MDHEN, CDR2 SYDVKM. CDR3 size: 15 residues. The CDR3 nucleotides read TGTGCCAGCAGTGCGACGGGACAGGGAACCTACGAGCAGTACTTC. It translates to CASSATGQGTYEQYF.

This sequence joins TRBV10-2 and TRBJ1-1, with D perhaps TRBD1 (5 bases). Germline CDR1 WSHSY, CDR2 SAAADI. CDR3 size: 13 residues. V dropped 8 bases and J dropped 2 bases, with 12 bases sitting between them. The CDR3 spells CASLKGRNTEAFF. CDR3 DNA sequence: TGCGCCAGCCTGAAGGGGCGTAACACTGAAGCTTTCTTT.

The rearrangement uses TRBV5-1 and TRBJ1-2; D gene unclear. CDR1 and CDR2 from the germline V gene are SGHRS and YFSETQ. The V gene lost 0 bases and the J gene lost 5 bases, with 14 bases spanning the gap. This CDR3 comprises 15 residues. Written as DNA, the CDR3 is TGCGCCAGCAGCTTGGAAACCGCCTTAGTATATGGCTACACCTTC. This encodes CASSLETALVYGYTF.

The chain is built from TRBV7-2 and TRBJ2-2, with 10 bases matching TRBD1. From germline, CDR1 is SGHTA and CDR2 FQGNSA. CDR3 length: 17 residues. With 0 bases clipped from V and 6 bases from J, the junction kept 7 bases outside the gene matches. The DNA of the CDR3 is TGTGCCAGCAGCTTAGCCGGGACAGGGGTGTTTCCCGGGGAGCTGTTTTTT. Protein sequence: CASSLAGTGVFPGELFF. Combining the CDR3 with reference TRBV7-2 and TRBJ2-2 gives the whole variable domain GAGVSQSPSNKVTEKGKDVELRCDPISGHTALYWYRQSLGQGLEFLIYFQGNSAPDKSGLPSDRFSAERTGGSVSTLTIQRTQQEDSAVYLCASSLAGTGVFPGELFFGEGSRLTVL.

CDR3 amino acids: CASTLRPRGIGGYTF. The CDR3 DNA is TGTGCCAGCACCCTAAGACCCAGGGGAATTGGCGGCTACACCTTC. The rearrangement joins TRBV28 to TRBJ1-2, with a tentative D call TRBD1 (6 bases). The CDR3 contains 15 residues. Germline assignment: CDR1 MDHEN and CDR2 SYDVKM. Deletions cut 7 bases from V and 8 bases from J, with 23 bases between.

The rearrangement uses TRBV19 and TRBJ2-2; 13 nucleotides line up with TRBD2. The CDR3 has 15 residues. V gave up 6 bases and J gave up 7 bases; unmatched junction bases: 5. CDR1 is LNHDA and CDR2 is SQIVND in the germline V gene (reference sequence). The CDR3 nucleotides are TGTGCCAGTAGCCCGGGACTAGCGGGAATCGGGGAGCTGTTTTTT. Translated: CASSPGLAGIGELFF.

The chain has TRBV11-3 and TRBJ2-7; TRBD2 aligns across 8 bases. After removal of 5 bases from V and 4 bases from J, the junction contained 10 bases not matched to a gene. The length of the CDR3 is 15 residues. The germline V gene encodes CDR1 SGHNT and CDR2 YENEEA. CDR3 in DNA: TGTGCCAGCAGCCCGAGGGGCGGGAGGTTATACGAGCAGTACGTC. This translates into CASSPRGGRLYEQYV.

This chain uses TRBV27 with TRBJ2-7, with TRBD1 as a possible D gene (6 bases). CDR1 and CDR2 (germline): MNHEY, SMNVEV (reference sequence). V dropped 2 bases and J dropped 3 bases, with 14 bases sitting between them. This CDR3 is 15 amino acids long. For the CDR3, the DNA is TGTGCCAGCAGTTTAAGGGGGAGAGGAGGCTACGAGCAGTACGTC. Translating gives CASSLRGRGGYEQYV.

V gene TRBV28 combines with J gene TRBJ1-5; 7 bases match TRBD1. V shed 6 bases and J 1 base; nucleotides not matched to a gene: 6. The length of the CDR3 is 15 residues. Looked up from germline, CDR1 is MDHEN and CDR2 is SYDVKM. This CDR3 reads CASSQGGYSNQPQHF. In DNA form, the CDR3 reads TGTGCCAGCAGCCAGGGGGGATACAGCAATCAGCCCCAGCATTTT. Together with reference TRBV28 and TRBJ1-5, the CDR3 gives the full variable domain: DVKVTQSSRYLVKRTGEKVFLECVQDMDHENMFWYRQDPGLGLRLIYFSYDVKMKEKGDIPEGYSVSREKKERFSLILESASTNQTSMYLCASSQGGYSNQPQHFGDGTRLSIL.

The CDR3 DNA reads TGTGCCAGCTCACTATCAGGGCAAGGCACCGGGGAGCTGTTTTTT. Its protein is CASSLSGQGTGELFF. V gene TRBV18 combines with J gene TRBJ2-2, with D maybe TRBD1 (5 bases). The CDR3 contains 15 residues. The V gene lost 4 bases and the J gene lost 4 bases, with 13 bases spanning the gap. Germline CDR1 and CDR2: KGHSH and LQKENI.

CDR3 amino acids: CAWSIGSNYNEQFF. As DNA, the CDR3 is TGTGCCTGGAGTATTGGCAGTAACTACAATGAGCAGTTCTTC. The chain recombines TRBV30 with TRBJ2-1; D is undetermined. The germline CDR1 and CDR2 sequences are GTSNPN and SVGIG (reference sequence). The CDR3 contains 14 residues. V was cut by 2 bases and J by 3 bases, with 11 bases left in between.

This chain connects TRBV10-3 to TRBJ1-5, with 7 bases lining up with TRBD1. The CDR3 sequence is 16 residues long. The V gene's germline CDR1 is ENHRY and CDR2 SYGVKD. V lost 4 bases to trimming and J lost 0 bases; unmatched junction nucleotides: 6. The CDR3 loop reads CAISGGTAYSNQPQHF. The CDR3 DNA sequence: TGTGCCATCAGTGGCGGGACAGCATATAGCAATCAGCCCCAGCATTTT.

This rearrangement joins TRBV6-5 to TRBJ1-2; 8 bases align to TRBD1. Germline CDR1 MNHEY, CDR2 SVGAGI. This CDR3 has 13 residues. Trimming cost V 5 bases and J 5 bases; bases outside gene matches: 4. CDR3 sequence reads: CASSQQGGYGYTF. The CDR3 nucleotides are TGTGCCAGCAGTCAACAGGGGGGTTATGGCTACACCTTC.

The CDR3 DNA reads as TGTGCCAGCAGTTACGGGGGACTCGGGAACACTGAAGCTTTCTTT. It codes for CASSYGGLGNTEAFF. The chain uses TRBV6-5 and TRBJ1-1; D might be TRBD1 (5 bases). CDR3 length: 15 residues. The V and J ends lost 2 bases and 1 base respectively, with 11 bases between them. The germline V gene has CDR1 MNHEY and CDR2 SVGAGI.

This clone was observed a single time. V usage is TRBV7-9 and J usage is TRBJ2-1, with a weak D call TRBD2 (5 bases). The CDR3 runs to 15 residues. CDR1 and CDR2 from the germline V gene are SEHNR and FQNEAQ (reference sequence). The V and J ends lost 3 bases and 0 bases respectively, with 9 bases between them. The chain's CDR3 is CASSLEASSYNEQFF. The CDR3 region has the DNA TGTGCCAGCAGCTTGGAGGCTAGCTCCTACAATGAGCAGTTCTTC.

This clone was seen more than once but under ten times. This sequence joins TRBV2 and TRBJ1-2; maybe TRBD1 (6 bases). The V end was cut by 7 bases, the J end by 4 bases, with 13 bases between. The CDR3 covers 13 residues. Germline V gives CDR1 SNHLY, CDR2 FYNNEI. The CDR3 DNA reads TGTGCCAGCAAAGGGGACACCATCTATGGCTACACCTTC. Amino acids: CASKGDTIYGYTF.

Note on this clone: Additional DNA sequences in this sample encode the identical CDR3. The rearrangement links TRBV5-1 to TRBJ2-7, with TRBD2 identical over 11 bases. Unmatched junction bases numbered 8, after V lost 1 base and J lost 2 bases. This CDR3 comprises 17 residues. Germline V CDR1 and CDR2: SGHRS, YFSETQ. In DNA form, the CDR3 reads TGCGCCAGCAGCTTGTTTAGGACTAGCGGGCGTACCTACGAGCAGTACTTC. It specifies CASSLFRTSGRTYEQYF.

The chain is built from TRBV18 and TRBJ2-7; 10 bases match TRBD1. The CDR3 length is 16 residues. After removal of 3 bases from V and 2 bases from J, the junction contained 7 bases not matched to a gene. Germline lookup yields CDR1 KGHSH and CDR2 LQKENI. CDR3 coding DNA: TGTGCCAGCTCACCGCTCTGGACAGGGGGAACCTACGAGCAGTACTTC. Protein: CASSPLWTGGTYEQYF.

The CDR3 is CASTGTEAFF. Here the CDR3 DNA reads TGTGCCAGCACGGGGACTGAAGCTTTCTTT. The V and J genes are TRBV28 and TRBJ1-1, with D unclear. CDR3 length: 10 residues. Trimming removed 7 bases from V and 5 bases from J, with 5 bases in between. The V gene's germline CDR1 is MDHEN and CDR2 SYDVKM.

The chain couples TRBV5-4 to TRBJ2-1; 7 nucleotides align to TRBD2. The CDR3 runs to 18 residues. The germline CDR1 and CDR2 sequences are SGHNT and YYREEE (reference sequence). DNA for the CDR3: TGTGCAACACGTAGGTCTAGCGGCGTATTTGGAGCCGGGAATGAGCAGTTCTTC. As protein: CATRRSSGVFGAGNEQFF.

The rearrangement uses TRBV6-5 and TRBJ2-2; TRBD2 is a possible D gene (6 bases). The length of the CDR3 is 15 residues. Germline V gives CDR1 MNHEY, CDR2 SVGAGI. Trimming left V 7 bases short and J 6 bases short, with 18 bases between. The CDR3 sequence: CASKMEGIGPGELFF. The CDR3 DNA is TGTGCCAGCAAGATGGAGGGTATTGGCCCCGGGGAGCTGTTTTTT.